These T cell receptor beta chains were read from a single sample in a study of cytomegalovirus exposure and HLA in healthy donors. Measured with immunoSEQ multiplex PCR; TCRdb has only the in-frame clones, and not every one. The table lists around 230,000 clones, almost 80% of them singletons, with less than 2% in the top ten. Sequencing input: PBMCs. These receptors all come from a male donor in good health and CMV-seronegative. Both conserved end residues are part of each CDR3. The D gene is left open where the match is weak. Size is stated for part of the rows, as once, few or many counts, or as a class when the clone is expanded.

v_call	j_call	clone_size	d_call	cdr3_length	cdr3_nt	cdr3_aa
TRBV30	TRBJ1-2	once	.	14	TGTGCCTGGAGTGTACTTTCGGCCACGGGGGGCTACACCTTC	CAWSVLSATGGYTF
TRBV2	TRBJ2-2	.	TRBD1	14	TGTGCCAGCAGGGAGACAGGGGTGGGCGGGGAGCTGTTTTTT	CASRETGVGGELFF
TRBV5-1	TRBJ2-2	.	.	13	TGCGCCAGCAGCTTGGGTCATACCGGGGAGCTGTTTTTT	CASSLGHTGELFF
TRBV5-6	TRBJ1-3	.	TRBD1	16	TGTGCCAGCAGCTTGCCCCGACAGGGATCTGGAAACACCATATATTTT	CASSLPRQGSGNTIYF
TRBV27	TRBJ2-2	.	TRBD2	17	TGTGCCACGTCTTCGGGACTAGCGGGAATGATGAACGGGGAGCTGTTTTTT	CATSSGLAGMMNGELFF
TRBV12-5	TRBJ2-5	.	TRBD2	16	TGTGCTAGTGGCTCCGGACTAGCGGGGGGGTTCGAGACCCAGTACTTC	CASGSGLAGGFETQYF
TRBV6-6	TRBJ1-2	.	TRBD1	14	TGTGCCAGCAGGCCGACGGGACAGGGGTATGGCTACACCTTC	CASRPTGQGYGYTF
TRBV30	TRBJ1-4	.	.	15	TGTGCCTGGAGTGTACATGGCAGGTGGAATGAAAAACTGTTTTTT	CAWSVHGRWNEKLFF
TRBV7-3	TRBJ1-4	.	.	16	TGTGCCAGCAGCTTAATCATCCCAGGGTCTGACGAAAAACTGTTTTTT	CASSLIIPGSDEKLFF
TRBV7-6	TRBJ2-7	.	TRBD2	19	TGTGCCAGCAGCTTAGGGCGTAAGACTAGCGGGAGGGGCTCCTACGAGCAGTACTTC	CASSLGRKTSGRGSYEQYF
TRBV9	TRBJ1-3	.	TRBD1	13	TGTGCCAGCAGCGTGGACAGGGGGGACACCATATATTTT	CASSVDRGDTIYF
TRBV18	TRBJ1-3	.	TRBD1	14	TGTGCCAGCTCACCGGGACAGACGAGAAACACCATATATTTT	CASSPGQTRNTIYF
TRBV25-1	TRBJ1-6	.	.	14	TGTGCCAGCAGTTTGGGCCAGACCGATTCACCCCTCCACTTT	CASSLGQTDSPLHF
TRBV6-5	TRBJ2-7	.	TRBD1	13	TGTGCCAGCAGACCGACAGGGACCTACGAGCAGTACTTC	CASRPTGTYEQYF
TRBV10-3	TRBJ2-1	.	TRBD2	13	TGTGCCATCAATACCGGGGGGGAGGGTGAGCAGTTCTTC	CAINTGGEGEQFF
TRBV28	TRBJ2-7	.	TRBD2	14	TGTGCCAGCAGTTTAGCGGGAGGCTCCTACGAGCAGTACTTC	CASSLAGGSYEQYF
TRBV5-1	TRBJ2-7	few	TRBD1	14	TGCGCCAGCAGCAGGGGACAGGGTCTCTACGAGCAGTACTTC	CASSRGQGLYEQYF